This is a list of T cell receptor beta chains from one sample in a study of shared clonotypes between healthy human individuals. Produced via immunoSEQ multiplex PCR; TCRdb's table is partial and in-frame only. Of 1.5 million to 2.5 million clones in the sample, about 94% were seen once. The sequenced sample was naive CD8+ T cells sorted from blood. The receptors stem from a man in his late teens or twenties in good health. Both conserved end residues are part of each CDR3. The D gene is left open where the match is weak. Only part of the rows carry a size: once, few, many, or a class if the clone is expanded.

TRBJ2-3 | . | TRBV2 | . | TGTGCCAGCAGACTGGGACAATTTGCCACAGATACGCAGTATTTT | CASRLGQFATDTQYF
TRBJ2-7 | . | TRBV19 | . | TGTGCCAGTAGCTTGGGCGCGGGGAGCTCCTACGAGCAGTACTTC | CASSLGAGSSYEQYF
TRBJ2-7 | once | TRBV6-1 | . | TGTGCCAGCAGTGAAGAAGCCTTAAACCGGTACTACGAGCAGTACTTC | CASSEEALNRYYEQYF
TRBJ1-1 | . | TRBV6-5 | . | TGTGCCAGCAGCGCGGGGACACCCCCCACTGAAGCTTTCTTT | CASSAGTPPTEAFF
TRBJ1-2 | . | TRBV29-1 | . | TGCAGCGTCCGAGAGGTCAGAACTAACTATGGCTACACCTTC | CSVREVRTNYGYTF
TRBJ1-1 | . | TRBV6-6 | TRBD1 | TGTGTTTCCGGACAGGGGGCATATACTGAAGCTTTCTTT | CVSGQGAYTEAFF
TRBJ2-3 | . | TRBV28 | . | TGTGCCAGCAGTTTGGGGGGTTTAGATACGCAGTATTTT | CASSLGGLDTQYF
TRBJ2-7 | . | TRBV9 | TRBD1 | TGTGCCAGCAGCGCCGGCGCGGGACAGGGAATCAACGAGCAGTACTTC | CASSAGAGQGINEQYF
TRBJ1-5 | . | TRBV28 | . | TGTGCCAGCACCCCCCCCGGCCATAGCAATCAGCCCCAGCATTTT | CASTPPGHSNQPQHF
TRBJ2-7 | . | TRBV5-8 | TRBD1 | TGTGCCAGCAGCTTGGCCATAGGGGGCTGGACCTACGAGCAGTACTTC | CASSLAIGGWTYEQYF
TRBJ2-4 | . | TRBV18 | . | TGTGCCAGCTCACCCGTAGAGGTCAAAAACATTCAGTACTTC | CASSPVEVKNIQYF
TRBJ2-1 | . | TRBV29-1 | TRBD2 | TGCAGCGTTGATGGCACTAGCGGGGGCTACAATGAGCAGTTCTTC | CSVDGTSGGYNEQFF
TRBJ2-1 | . | TRBV5-6 | . | TGTGCCAGCAGCCCCTCCAGGGATGAGCAGTTCTTC | CASSPSRDEQFF
TRBJ1-2 | few | TRBV7-2 | . | TGTGCCAGCAGCCCCCTTTATGGCTACACCTTC | CASSPLYGYTF
TRBJ2-1 | . | TRBV11-2 | . | TGTGCCAGCAGCTTGGTGTCAGGGTTATACAATGAGCAGTTCTTC | CASSLVSGLYNEQFF
TRBJ2-3 | once | TRBV27 | TRBD2 | TGTGCCAGCAGTTTTGGACTAGCGGAGGGAGATACGCAGTATTTT | CASSFGLAEGDTQYF
TRBJ2-7 | . | TRBV6-1 | TRBD1 | TGTGCCAGTAGACAGGGCCCCCCCCTATACGAGCAGTACTTC | CASRQGPPLYEQYF
TRBJ1-1 | once | TRBV7-9 | TRBD1 | TGTGCCAGCAGCTCCGGGACAGGGGAGGAAGGAGCCATCTTT | CASSSGTGEEGAIF
TRBJ2-1 | once | TRBV13 | . | TGTGCCAGCAGCCAGAGCGGGTGGGGCTACAATGAGCAGTTCTTC | CASSQSGWGYNEQFF
TRBJ2-3 | . | TRBV7-2 | . | TGTGCCAGCAGCCCTCTTTTTTCGGTCGAAGATACGCAGTATTTT | CASSPLFSVEDTQYF
TRBJ2-3 | . | TRBV10-3 | . | TGTGCCACACTCAGCGAGCTATCAGATACGCAGTATTTT | CATLSELSDTQYF
TRBJ1-3 | few | TRBV4-1 | . | TGCGCCAGCAGCCTCTCGAACTCTGGAAACACCATATATTTT | CASSLSNSGNTIYF
TRBJ1-5 | . | TRBV19 | . | TGTGCCAGTAGTATAGATCACGGTCAGCCCCAGCATTTT | CASSIDHGQPQHF
TRBJ1-6 | few | TRBV6-1 | TRBD1 | TGTGCCAGCAGTGAAGAGGGGACAGGGTGGTATAATTCACCCCTCCACTTT | CASSEEGTGWYNSPLHF
TRBJ2-7 | . | TRBV5-5 | . | TGTGCCAGCAGCTTGTTAACAGGGTCCCCCTACGAGCAGTACTTC | CASSLLTGSPYEQYF
TRBJ1-5 | . | TRBV5-1 | . | TGCGCCAGCAGCTTGGCCGGTGGATTCAATCAGCCCCAGCATTTT | CASSLAGGFNQPQHF
TRBJ2-3 | . | TRBV27 | . | TGTGCCAGCAGTCCAGACAGTGCCTTACGAGATACGCAGTATTTT | CASSPDSALRDTQYF
TRBJ1-5 | . | TRBV19 | . | TGTGCCAGTAGTAGTGGGGCGGGCCAGCCCCAGCATTTT | CASSSGAGQPQHF
TRBJ1-5 | . | TRBV28 | TRBD1 | TGTGCCAGCAACAAACAGGGGACGGGGCAGCCCCAGCATTTT | CASNKQGTGQPQHF
TRBJ2-7 | once | TRBV19 | . | TGTGCCAGTAGTATAGGCCAGGACCCCTCCTACGAGCAGTACTTC | CASSIGQDPSYEQYF
TRBJ1-2 | . | TRBV27 | . | TGTGCCAGCATGATGGTATCGTCGGGCTATGGCTACACCTTC | CASMMVSSGYGYTF
TRBJ1-3 | . | TRBV28 | . | TGTGCCAGCAGTTTTAGCGGGGAGGGGAACTCTGGAAACACCATATATTTT | CASSFSGEGNSGNTIYF
TRBJ2-2 | . | TRBV13 | TRBD2 | TGTGCCAGCAGCTTGACTAGCGGGGCGGCCGGGGAGCTGTTTTTT | CASSLTSGAAGELFF
TRBJ2-7 | . | TRBV27 | TRBD2 | TGTGCCAGCAGTTTAGGGGGCGGGGGGGCCCGCGAGCAGTACTTC | CASSLGGGGAREQYF
TRBJ1-3 | . | TRBV19 | . | TGTGCCAGTATACCGGGACGGGACTCTGGAAACACCATATATTTT | CASIPGRDSGNTIYF
TRBJ2-7 | . | TRBV12-5 | . | TGTGCTAGTGGTTTGGGCGAAGTCCTCTTCTCCTACGAGCAGTACTTC | CASGLGEVLFSYEQYF
TRBJ2-7 | . | TRBV7-8 | TRBD2 | TGTGCCAGCAGCTTAGCGGAGCGGGGACTCGAGCAGTACTTC | CASSLAERGLEQYF
TRBJ2-5 | . | TRBV11-2 | . | TGTGCCAGCAGCTCAAATCCATTGGGCCTAGCTCGAGAGACCCAGTACTTC | CASSSNPLGLARETQYF
TRBJ2-4 | . | TRBV5-6 | TRBD2 | TGTGCCAGCAGCGCGGGCGTGGGGGAGGGAAACATTCAGTACTTC | CASSAGVGEGNIQYF
TRBJ2-7 | . | TRBV4-1 | . | TGCGCCAGCAGCCACCCGGACACCACCTACGAGCAGTACTTC | CASSHPDTTYEQYF
TRBJ2-7 | . | TRBV15 | . | TGTGCCACCAGCAGAGATATTTTAGGGGGCTCCTACGAGCAGTACTTC | CATSRDILGGSYEQYF
TRBJ2-7 | . | TRBV13 | . | TGTGCCAGCAGCCCATCGGAGAAAAGCTCCTACGAGCAGTACTTC | CASSPSEKSSYEQYF
TRBJ1-1 | . | TRBV27 | TRBD1 | TGTGCCAGCAGTTTATCCCGCCAGGGGGCTAACACTGAAGCTTTCTTT | CASSLSRQGANTEAFF
TRBJ2-5 | . | TRBV27 | . | TGTGCCAGCAGTTTATCGATGACCGGGGGCCAAGAGACCCAGTACTTC | CASSLSMTGGQETQYF
TRBJ2-7 | . | TRBV27 | . | TGTGCCAGCAGTTTATTGTCGTCCTACGAGCAGTACTTC | CASSLLSSYEQYF
TRBJ1-3 | . | TRBV4-1 | . | TGCGCCAGCAGCCAAGATACGGGAGTCTTTGGAAACACCATATATTTT | CASSQDTGVFGNTIYF
TRBJ1-1 | . | TRBV10-3 | . | TGTGCCATCAGTGAGTCTGGGGGTTACACTGAAGCTTTCTTT | CAISESGGYTEAFF
TRBJ2-1 | . | TRBV19 | . | TGTGCCAGTAGTATAGATGGGCCAGCTGCATACAATGAGCAGTTCTTC | CASSIDGPAAYNEQFF
TRBJ2-2 | . | TRBV13 | TRBD2 | TGTGCCAGCAGCCCGCCTCACGGACTAGCGGGAGGACCAAACACCGGGGAGCTGTTTTTT | CASSPPHGLAGGPNTGELFF
TRBJ2-3 | . | TRBV11-2 | . | TGTGCCAGCAGCTCACCATCTTGGACAGATACGCAGTATTTT | CASSSPSWTDTQYF
TRBJ2-1 | . | TRBV29-1 | TRBD2 | TGCAGCGTTGATCTAGCGGGAGCTGGTGAGCAGTTCTTC | CSVDLAGAGEQFF
TRBJ2-7 | . | TRBV5-8 | . | TGTGCCAGCAGCTTGGTAGGTAGTCCCTACGAGCAGTACTTC | CASSLVGSPYEQYF
TRBJ2-7 | once | TRBV12-5 | . | TGTGCTAGTGGTTTGGGGACGTCGACCTACGAGCAGTACTTC | CASGLGTSTYEQYF